This entry lists 24 T cell receptor beta chains sequenced from one sample in a study of early T cells in non-severe SARS-CoV-2 infection. TCRdb itself ran the 5' RACE reads through MiXCR, one entry per CDR3 protein. The table includes roughly 81,000 distinct CDR3 sequences, 5% to 7% detected once. The sample consisted of whole blood. These receptors were obtained from an adult who was a healthcare worker with PCR-confirmed SARS-CoV-2 infection or an uninfected control (not recorded which).

Only a few counts were recorded for this clonotype. The CDR3 DNA sequence: TGTGCCAGCACGCCGGACACAATCTACGAGCAGTACTTC. It codes for CASTPDTIYEQYF. The J gene is TRBJ2-7, the V gene TRBV25-1; D is possibly TRBD1 (5 bases). The V and J ends lost 7 bases and 3 bases respectively, with 13 bases between them. The CDR3 is 13 residues long. The germline CDR1 and CDR2 sequences are MGHDK and SYGVNS.

This clonotype was found many times. The chain uses TRBV7-9 and TRBJ1-1; D is ambiguous. With 0 bases removed from V and 11 bases from J, the gap between germline ends came to 16 bases. This CDR3 has 14 residues. Germline values: CDR1 SEHNR, CDR2 FQNEAQ (reference sequence). DNA of the CDR3: TGTGCCAGCAGCTTAGCGCTTGGATCCCCAAGCGCTTTCTTT. As protein: CASSLALGSPSAFF.

This clonotype was recorded at least ten times. V and J are TRBV28 and TRBJ2-2; 10 nucleotides agree with TRBD2. CDR3 length: 15 residues. CDR1 is MDHEN and CDR2 is SYDVKM in the germline V gene. The J segment lost 4 bases and the V segment lost 2 bases, leaving 1 base of the junction unmatched. CDR3 loop: CASSLPSGSTGELFF. CDR3 bases: TGTGCCAGCAGTTTACCTAGCGGGAGCACCGGGGAGCTGTTTTTT.

This clonotype showed up many times. The V and J genes are TRBV7-2 and TRBJ2-7; 13 nucleotides agree with TRBD2. From germline, CDR1 is SGHTA and CDR2 FQGNSA. The V and J ends lost 6 bases and 6 bases, in that order; junction bases with no gene match: 8. The CDR3 has 15 amino acids. CDR3 nucleotide sequence: TGTGCCAGCAGTCGAGACGGACTAGCGGGAGCCGAGCAGTACTTC. This codes for CASSRDGLAGAEQYF.

This clonotype was seen ten or more times. This chain links TRBV12-3 or TRBV12-4 with TRBJ2-3, with a weak D call TRBD2 (6 bases). V shed 5 bases and J shed 4 bases, with 13 bases lying between them. CDR3 size: 14 residues. Here the CDR3 reads CASSPRGKADTQYF. The CDR3 DNA reads as TGTGCCAGCAGTCCCCGCGGGAAAGCAGATACGCAGTATTTT.

This chain connects TRBV27 to TRBJ2-3; D gene uncertain. Trimming shortened V by 6 bases and J by 7 bases, and 17 bases separated the two germline ends. Germline V gene lookup returns CDR1 MNHEY and CDR2 SMNVEV (reference sequence). The length of the CDR3 is 14 residues. CDR3 nucleotide sequence: TGTGCCAGCAGCCCCTCGCAAGGGCCCTATACGCAGTATTTT. Its protein is CASSPSQGPYTQYF.

This clonotype has at least ten counts. This sequence joins TRBV7-2 and TRBJ2-7; a possible D gene is TRBD1 (5 bases). Germline CDR1 and CDR2: SGHTA and FQGNSA. V dropped 5 bases and J dropped 5 bases, with 19 bases sitting between them. This CDR3 has 15 residues. The DNA of the CDR3 is TGTGCCAGCAGCACACGGCGGCAGGGAATTCACGAGCAGTACTTC. Its translation: CASSTRRQGIHEQYF.

This clonotype was recorded a few times. The chain has TRBV7-2 and TRBJ2-2; 9 nucleotides align to TRBD2. The trim removed 2 bases at V and 1 base at J, leaving 8 bases unmatched. This CDR3 contains 18 residues. The germline gives CDR1 SGHTA, CDR2 FQGNSA. For the CDR3, the DNA is TGTGCCAGCAGCTTATGGGCTAGCGGGATAGGGAACACCGGGGAGCTGTTTTTT. Protein product: CASSLWASGIGNTGELFF.

This chain joins TRBV5-4 and TRBJ1-1; D ambiguous. Between the trimmed V and J ends, which lost 0 bases and 1 base, there was a span of 7 bases. The CDR3 has 14 amino acids. Germline V lookup: CDR1 SGHNT, CDR2 YYREEE (reference sequence). CDR3 sequence (DNA): TGTGCCAGCAGCTTGGGACGGCAGAACACTGAAGCTTTCTTT. It specifies CASSLGRQNTEAFF.

This clonotype was seen repeatedly, ten times or more. V gene TRBV28 combines with J gene TRBJ2-4; 8 nucleotides line up with TRBD1. Germline trimming cut 5 bases from V and 1 base from J; bases unmatched to any gene: 7. Germline loops: CDR1 MDHEN, CDR2 SYDVKM. The CDR3 length is 16 residues. The CDR3 reads CASSPWTGSAKNIQYF. For the CDR3, the DNA is TGTGCCAGCAGTCCCTGGACAGGGTCGGCCAAAAACATTCAGTACTTC.

The V call is TRBV28, the J call TRBJ1-5, with 7 positions matching TRBD1. After removal of 10 bases from V and 2 bases from J, the junction contained 5 bases not matched to a gene. CDR1 is MDHEN, CDR2 SYDVKM, per germline. The length of the CDR3 is 13 residues. This CDR3 is CATHDRGNQPQHF. The CDR3 DNA reads TGTGCCACCCATGACAGGGGCAATCAGCCCCAGCATTTT.

This clonotype was detected a few times. The genes are TRBV6-6 and TRBJ2-3; 9 positions agree with TRBD2. CDR3 size: 15 residues. Unmatched junction bases numbered 4, after V lost 2 bases and J lost 4 bases. The germline V gene has CDR1 MNHNY and CDR2 SVGAGI (reference sequence). CDR3 in amino acids: CASSYGGGVADTQYF. The DNA for the CDR3 is TGTGCCAGCAGTTACGGCGGGGGGGTGGCAGATACGCAGTATTTT.

This clonotype was seen ten or more times. The CDR3 loop is CASSEWGDTGELFF. The CDR3 coding sequence is TGTGCCAGCAGTGAATGGGGGGACACCGGGGAGCTGTTTTTT. The V call is TRBV6-1, the J call TRBJ2-2, with D perhaps matching TRBD2 (6 bases). CDR1 is MNHNS and CDR2 is SASEGT in the germline V gene. The CDR3 has 14 amino acids. The V and J ends lost 2 bases and 3 bases respectively, with 7 bases between them.

This clonotype was observed many times. This chain joins TRBV6-6 and TRBJ2-7, with 8 bases fitting TRBD1. This CDR3 is 13 amino acids long. Looked up from germline, CDR1 is MNHNY and CDR2 is SVGAGI (reference sequence). V gave up 5 bases and J gave up 7 bases; unmatched junction bases: 7. The CDR3 region has the DNA TGTGCCAGCAGTAAGGACAGGGCAGTGGAGCAGTACTTC. It yields the protein CASSKDRAVEQYF.

A few counts support this clonotype. J is TRBJ2-1 and V is TRBV7-2, with 13 bases that match TRBD2. Per germline, CDR1 SGHTA and CDR2 FQGNSA. The CDR3 is made up of 16 amino acids. With V trimmed by 5 bases and J by 8 bases, 9 bases remained unmatched. CDR3 sequence: CASSDGTSGEIDEQFF. The CDR3 bases are TGTGCCAGCAGCGATGGGACTAGCGGGGAAATAGATGAGCAGTTCTTC.

This clonotype has only a few counts. The chain carries TRBV30 and TRBJ1-1; D unresolved. Germline values: CDR1 GTSNPN, CDR2 SVGIG (reference sequence). V was trimmed by 1 base and J by 4 bases, leaving 10 bases between them. CDR3 length equals 13 residues. CDR3 nucleotides: TGTGCCTGGAGTGCAACCGGGATCACTGAAGCTTTCTTT. Its protein product is CAWSATGITEAFF.

This clonotype was seen a few times. The chain uses TRBV6-4 and TRBJ2-3, with TRBD2 matching 9 bases. CDR1 and CDR2 from the germline V gene are MRHNA and SNTAGT. This CDR3 is built from 14 residues. Trimming removed 3 bases from V and 3 bases from J; junction bases left unmatched: 1. The CDR3 loop reads CASSEREGTDTQYF. CDR3 nucleotides: TGTGCCAGCAGTGAGCGGGAGGGGACAGATACGCAGTATTTT.

The sample holds many counts of this clonotype. This chain connects TRBV6-4 to TRBJ2-3; D ambiguous. The CDR3 totals 14 residues. The germline V gene has CDR1 MRHNA and CDR2 SNTAGT. Trimming cost V 0 bases and J 0 bases, with 4 bases left between them. The chain's CDR3 is CASSDSDSTDTQYF. The CDR3 DNA reads TGTGCCAGCAGTGACTCCGACAGCACAGATACGCAGTATTTT.

This clonotype was counted ten times or more. The CDR3: CASTSISGQGSYNEQFF. For the CDR3, the DNA is TGTGCCAGTACAAGCATATCCGGACAGGGTAGCTACAATGAGCAGTTCTTC. The chain uses TRBV6-6 and TRBJ2-1; 8 positions agree with TRBD1. Germline V CDR1 and CDR2: MNHNY, SVGAGI (reference sequence). V gave up 9 bases and J gave up 3 bases; unmatched junction bases: 16. The CDR3 has 17 residues.

This clonotype was found many times. The V gene is TRBV28, the J gene TRBJ1-5, with D perhaps matching TRBD1 (5 bases). V lost 2 bases and J lost 5, with 16 bases in between. The CDR3 spans 16 residues. Germline values: CDR1 MDHEN, CDR2 SYDVKM. The CDR3 nucleotides read TGTGCCAGCAGTTTACCTGGAACAGGCCTTCATCAGCCCCAGCATTTT. This translates into CASSLPGTGLHQPQHF.

This clonotype appeared a few times. This chain connects TRBV6-2 or TRBV6-3 to TRBJ2-7; D gene unclear. The length of the CDR3 is 16 residues. The germline gives CDR1 MNHEY, CDR2 SVGEGT. The germline V and J ends were trimmed by 6 bases and 6 bases, with 24 bases remaining between them. As DNA, the CDR3 is TGTGCCAGCAGGGACCAGGCGGCTTTACGCCTCGGCGAGCAGTACTTC. This gives the protein CASRDQAALRLGEQYF.

This clonotype was detected ten times or more. The chain has TRBV29-1 and TRBJ1-1, with a possible D match to TRBD1 (5 bases). V was pared by 8 bases and J by 2 bases, with 12 bases between. The germline gives CDR1 SQVTM, CDR2 ANQGSEA. This CDR3 is 12 amino acids long. CDR3 protein: CSTRRGNTEAFF. The CDR3 DNA follows: TGCAGCACCCGAAGGGGTAACACTGAAGCTTTCTTT.

Many counts were recorded for this clonotype. The CDR3 coding sequence is TGTGCCAGCAGGAGGACTGCGAATGAAAAACTGTTTTTT. Translation: CASRRTANEKLFF. V and J are TRBV7-9 and TRBJ1-4; D not resolved. Trimming pared 6 bases from V and 5 bases from J, leaving 10 bases between. CDR3 size: 13 residues. Per germline, CDR1 SEHNR and CDR2 FQNEAQ (reference sequence).

This clonotype was counted many times. This chain connects TRBV19 to TRBJ1-5, with 9 bases fitting TRBD1. The V gene's germline CDR1 is LNHDA and CDR2 SQIVND (reference sequence). V was clipped by 8 bases and J by 3 bases; unmatched bases: 8. The length of the CDR3 is 15 residues. CDR3 sequence reads: CASRGQGRLNQPQHF. CDR3 nucleotide sequence: TGTGCCAGTCGAGGACAGGGGCGTCTCAATCAGCCCCAGCATTTT.